The 32 T cell receptor beta chains below were found in one sample sequenced in a study of CD8 T cells in Susac syndrome. RNA was extracted with the RNeasy kit, and a quantity of about 0.45 to 1 ug was reverse transcribed using random hexamers. MiXCR, applied by TCRdb to the immunoSEQ multiplex PCR reads, yields one record per CDR3 protein. The sample has more than 90,000 distinct CDR3 sequences, just under 95% seen once. The sample consisted of CD4+ T cells from PBMCs. These receptors originate from a human donor with multiple sclerosis.

The chain has TRBV6-2 or TRBV6-3 and TRBJ1-2; D is ambiguous. Germline values: CDR1 MNHEY, CDR2 SVGEGT. V was clipped by 2 bases and J by 4 bases, with 11 bases between them. This CDR3 comprises 14 residues. In DNA form, the CDR3 reads TGTGCCAGCAGTTACGCGACAACGATCTATGGCTACACCTTC. It specifies CASSYATTIYGYTF.

The V gene is TRBV9, the J gene TRBJ1-2; D not certain. The CDR3 totals 16 residues. The germline V gene has CDR1 SGDLS and CDR2 YYNGEE. V lost 0 bases, J lost 4 bases, and 16 bases lay in between. The chain's CDR3 is CASSVDSGREGYGYTF. The CDR3 nucleotides are TGTGCCAGCAGCGTAGATTCTGGCCGAGAGGGCTATGGCTACACCTTC. The entire variable domain, with the rest obtained from reference TRBV9 and TRBJ1-2, is as follows: DSGVTQTPKHLITATGQRVTLRCSPRSGDLSVYWYQQSLDQGLQFLIQYYNGEERAKGNILERFSAQQFPDLHSELNLSSLELGDSALYFCASSVDSGREGYGYTFGSGTRLTVV.

The chain combines TRBV30 with TRBJ2-7; the D gene is possibly TRBD2 (5 bases). Germline V lookup: CDR1 GTSNPN, CDR2 SVGIG (reference sequence). Trimming pared 7 bases from V and 0 bases from J, leaving 22 bases between. CDR3 length: 16 residues. CDR3 nucleotides: TGTGCCTTATCAGAGTCTAGATCGAGGGCCTCCTACGAGCAGTACTTC. This codes for CALSESRSRASYEQYF.

The chain combines TRBV5-5 with TRBJ2-7, with D possibly TRBD1 on 6 matching bases. Germline values: CDR1 SGHKS, CDR2 YYEKEE (reference sequence). The CDR3 runs to 15 residues. Trimming left V 3 bases short and J 0 bases short, with 13 bases between. In DNA form, the CDR3 reads TGTGCCAGCAGCTGGGAACAGGACAGCTCCTACGAGCAGTACTTC. This sequence encodes CASSWEQDSSYEQYF.

The gene calls are TRBV27 and TRBJ2-7; 13 bases fit TRBD2. This CDR3 has 15 residues. V was clipped by 4 bases and J by 4 bases; unmatched bases: 4. Germline V gene sequence: CDR1 MNHEY, CDR2 SMNVEV (reference sequence). The CDR3 sequence is CASSSRLAGGYEQYF. As DNA, the CDR3 is TGTGCCAGCAGTTCTCGACTAGCGGGGGGTTACGAGCAGTACTTC.

This clonotype was seen once. V and J are TRBV24-1 and TRBJ2-1, with unresolved D. Germline V gives CDR1 KGHDR, CDR2 SFDVKD. This CDR3 has 13 residues. The ends were cut back, 3 bases at V and 4 bases at J, with 6 bases in the middle. The CDR3 reads CATSDGDYNEQFF. DNA of the CDR3: TGTGCCACCAGTGATGGGGATTACAATGAGCAGTTCTTC.

The rearrangement joins TRBV12-3 or TRBV12-4 to TRBJ2-2, with D hard to call. CDR3 length: 13 amino acids. Trimming removed 7 bases from V and 5 bases from J, with 11 bases in between. The DNA of the CDR3 is TGTGCCAGCAATGCTCAGAGTACCGGGGAGCTGTTTTTT. Translating it yields CASNAQSTGELFF.

This chain joins TRBV7-2 and TRBJ1-6; TRBD1 agrees at 10 bases. CDR3 length equals 15 residues. Germline values: CDR1 SGHTA, CDR2 FQGNSA. V was pared by 5 bases and J by 9 bases, with 7 bases of the junction left unmatched. This chain's CDR3 is CASSATGTGVSPLHF. For the CDR3, the DNA is TGTGCCAGCAGCGCCACCGGGACAGGGGTTTCACCCCTCCACTTT.

This chain uses TRBV5-1 with TRBJ2-1, with 10 bases lining up with TRBD2. Germline V CDR1 and CDR2: SGHRS, YFSETQ. The CDR3 has 15 residues. V lost 3 bases to trimming and J lost 4 bases; unmatched junction nucleotides: 4. For the CDR3, the DNA is TGCGCCAGCAGCTACACTAGCGGGGCGTACAATGAGCAGTTCTTC. Its translation: CASSYTSGAYNEQFF.

This chain connects TRBV29-1 to TRBJ1-5; tentatively, D is TRBD1 (5 bases). The V end lost 7 bases, the J end lost 5 bases, and 15 bases lay between the germline ends. CDR1 SQVTM and CDR2 ANQGSEA come from the germline V gene. This CDR3 is built from 13 residues. The chain's CDR3 is CSGGAGPDQPQHF. DNA of the CDR3: TGCAGCGGCGGGGCGGGTCCTGATCAGCCCCAGCATTTT. Based on the CDR3 plus reference TRBV29-1 and TRBJ1-5, the full variable domain is SAVISQKPSRDICQRGTSLTIQCQVDSQVTMMFWYRQQPGQSLTLIATANQGSEATYESGFVIDKFPISRPNLTFSTLTVSNMSPEDSSIYLCSGGAGPDQPQHFGDGTRLSIL.

The chain uses TRBV20-1 and TRBJ2-3; TRBD1 agrees at 7 bases. V lost 6 bases, J lost 5 bases, and 11 bases stayed unmatched. Germline lookup yields CDR1 DFQATT and CDR2 SNEGSKA (reference sequence). The CDR3 has 14 amino acids. The CDR3 protein is CSAPKGGSEDTQYF. The CDR3 DNA follows: TGCAGTGCCCCAAAAGGGGGCTCGGAAGATACGCAGTATTTT.

The chain has TRBV12-3 or TRBV12-4 and TRBJ2-5, with a tentative D call TRBD2 (6 bases). This CDR3 is built from 14 residues. Trimming pared 8 bases from V and 8 bases from J, leaving 21 bases between. The CDR3 coding sequence is TGTGCCAGCTGTCGGGAGACACCATCAGGAACCCAGTACTTC. Its translation is CASCRETPSGTQYF.

The chain joins TRBV5-6 to TRBJ1-1; maybe TRBD1 (6 bases). CDR3 length equals 13 residues. Germline assignment: CDR1 SGHDT and CDR2 YYEEEE. V was pared by 4 bases and J by 7 bases, with 14 bases between. The CDR3 region is CASSLQGTFEAFF. The CDR3 bases are TGTGCCAGCAGCCTACAGGGTACCTTTGAAGCTTTCTTT.

The genes are TRBV5-1 and TRBJ2-1; 10 bases match TRBD2. CDR1 is SGHRS and CDR2 is YFSETQ in the germline V gene. CDR3 size: 16 residues. The junction had 8 bases not matched to a gene; V was cut back by 2 bases and J by 6 bases. For the CDR3, the DNA is TGCGCCAGCAGCTTTCAACAGCGGGGGGGGGTCAATGAGCAGTTCTTC. It specifies CASSFQQRGGVNEQFF.

The chain carries TRBV5-1 and TRBJ2-7; no firm D call. Per germline, CDR1 SGHRS and CDR2 YFSETQ. The V gene lost 0 bases and the J gene lost 3 bases, with 7 bases spanning the gap. The CDR3 has 13 residues. The CDR3 reads CASSLVRNYEQYF. The CDR3 DNA follows: TGCGCCAGCAGCTTGGTCAGGAACTACGAGCAGTACTTC.

This chain joins TRBV2 and TRBJ1-1; TRBD1 aligns across 10 bases. This CDR3 is 14 amino acids long. Germline V gene data show CDR1 as SNHLY and CDR2 as FYNNEI. Trimming took 4 bases from V and 5 from J; bases not matched to a gene: 4. CDR3: CASSVDRGGTEAFF. In DNA form, the CDR3 reads TGTGCCAGCAGTGTGGACAGGGGGGGGACTGAAGCTTTCTTT.

V usage is TRBV19 and J usage is TRBJ2-1, with D possibly TRBD2 on 6 matching bases. With 11 bases removed from V and 1 base from J, the gap between germline ends came to 9 bases. The CDR3 loop spans 12 amino acids. Germline V lookup: CDR1 LNHDA, CDR2 SQIVND (reference sequence). The CDR3 sequence is CAVGGSYNEQFF. CDR3 DNA: TGTGCCGTGGGGGGATCCTACAATGAGCAGTTCTTC.

This sequence joins TRBV30 and TRBJ2-1; no firm D call. Trimming took 1 base from V and 2 from J, leaving 18 bases between them. From germline, CDR1 is GTSNPN and CDR2 SVGIG (reference sequence). The CDR3 consists of 17 residues. The CDR3 DNA sequence: TGTGCCTGGAGTGGGCAGACGCGTGCCGAACCCTACAATGAGCAGTTCTTC. Protein sequence: CAWSGQTRAEPYNEQFF.

This chain connects TRBV6-4 to TRBJ2-2; 9 bases agree with TRBD1. CDR1 and CDR2 (germline): MRHNA, SNTAGT. Trimming removed 6 bases from V and 7 bases from J; junction bases left unmatched: 6. This CDR3 is 14 amino acids long. DNA for the CDR3: TGTGCCAGCAGCCCACAGGGGGCGATCGGGGAGCTGTTTTTT. Translating gives CASSPQGAIGELFF.

V usage is TRBV27 and J usage is TRBJ1-2; D is uncertain. The V gene lost 3 bases and the J gene lost 4 bases, with 21 bases spanning the gap. This CDR3 is 17 amino acids long. Germline V gene data show CDR1 as MNHEY and CDR2 as SMNVEV (reference sequence). The CDR3 DNA is TGTGCCAGCAGTTTGGCCGGACCGTGGGGTCGGATCTATGGCTACACCTTC. Translation gives CASSLAGPWGRIYGYTF.

The J gene is TRBJ2-3, the V gene TRBV4-2; D perhaps matches TRBD1 (6 bases). Trimming left V 0 bases short and J 5 bases short, with 12 bases between. The CDR3 spans 15 residues. Germline V gene data show CDR1 as LGHNA and CDR2 as YNFKEQ. This chain's CDR3 is CASSQERQALDTQYF. In DNA form, the CDR3 reads TGTGCCAGCAGCCAAGAACGACAGGCATTAGATACGCAGTATTTT.

This sequence joins TRBV7-2 and TRBJ1-2; 10 bases map to TRBD1. Per the germline V gene, CDR1 is SGHTA and CDR2 is FQGNSA. V was pared by 4 bases and J by 2 bases, with 1 base of the junction left unmatched. The CDR3 runs to 14 residues. In DNA form, the CDR3 reads TGTGCCAGCAGCTCGGACAGGGGGAACTATGGCTACACCTTC. This sequence encodes CASSSDRGNYGYTF. Variable domain in full (rest from reference TRBV7-2 and TRBJ1-2): GAGVSQSPSNKVTEKGKDVELRCDPISGHTALYWYRQSLGQGLEFLIYFQGNSAPDKSGLPSDRFSAERTGGSVSTLTIQRTQQEDSAVYLCASSSDRGNYGYTFGSGTRLTVV.

V and J are TRBV30 and TRBJ2-7, with no clear D. Per germline, CDR1 GTSNPN and CDR2 SVGIG (reference sequence). V lost 2 bases, J lost 3 bases, and 5 bases lay in between. This CDR3 is 11 amino acids long. CDR3 coding DNA: TGTGCCTGGAGTCTGGTCTACGAGCAGTACTTC. Its protein product is CAWSLVYEQYF.

The rearrangement links TRBV30 to TRBJ1-5, with D perhaps matching TRBD1 (6 bases). The CDR3 consists of 13 residues. Per germline, CDR1 GTSNPN and CDR2 SVGIG (reference sequence). The V end was cut by 0 bases, the J end by 9 bases, with 12 bases between. The CDR3 DNA reads as TGTGCCTGGAGTGTCTCCCGAGGGGGGCCCCAGCATTTT. This translates into CAWSVSRGGPQHF.

The chain recombines TRBV19 with TRBJ1-3; 8 bases line up with TRBD1. This CDR3 contains 13 residues. CDR1 LNHDA and CDR2 SQIVND come from the germline V gene (reference sequence). CDR3 nucleotides: TGTTCGACCGGGACAGGCTCTGGAAACACCATATATTTT. This codes for CSTGTGSGNTIYF.

The V and J genes are TRBV5-1 and TRBJ1-1; maybe TRBD1 (6 bases). Germline V gene lookup returns CDR1 SGHRS and CDR2 YFSETQ. V lost 1 base, J lost 1 base, and 14 bases lay in between. CDR3 length equals 16 residues. The CDR3 nucleotides read TGCGCCAGCAGCTTGTGGTCGGGGGCGGAGAACACTGAAGCTTTCTTT. Residues: CASSLWSGAENTEAFF.

The chain joins TRBV3-1 to TRBJ1-4; D is unclear. CDR3 length: 15 residues. Germline CDR1 is LGHDT and CDR2 is YNNKEL (reference sequence). Trimming took 4 bases from V and 0 from J, leaving 9 bases between them. Written as DNA, the CDR3 is TGTGCCAGCAGCCCCTCGCCCGCAACTAATGAAAAACTGTTTTTT. As protein: CASSPSPATNEKLFF.

The chain uses TRBV6-2 or TRBV6-3 and TRBJ1-5; maybe TRBD1 (6 bases). The CDR3 is made up of 19 amino acids. Germline V lookup: CDR1 MNHEY, CDR2 SVGEGT. Deletions cut 0 bases from V and 0 bases from J, with 18 bases between. The CDR3 spells CASSYSGVRGQYSNQPQHF. In nucleotides, the CDR3 is TGTGCCAGCAGTTACTCCGGGGTTAGAGGACAGTATAGCAATCAGCCCCAGCATTTT.

The chain is built from TRBV23-1 and TRBJ2-1, with TRBD1 identical over 12 bases. TRBV23-1 is recorded as an ORF, its role being uncertain. The CDR3 loop spans 17 amino acids. With 6 bases clipped from V and 4 bases from J, the junction kept 10 bases outside the gene matches. The CDR3 DNA sequence: TGCGCCAGCAGCAGGGACAGGGGGCCCCTCTTTTACAATGAGCAGTTCTTC. It codes for CASSRDRGPLFYNEQFF.

In its sample, this clonotype was seen a few times. This chain joins TRBV30 and TRBJ1-1; possible D gene TRBD1, 5 bases. The germline V gene encodes CDR1 GTSNPN and CDR2 SVGIG (reference sequence). Trimming left V 5 bases short and J 2 bases short, with 9 bases between. This CDR3 contains 12 residues. The chain's CDR3 is CAWRQLNTEAFF. For the CDR3, the DNA is TGTGCCTGGCGACAGTTAAACACTGAAGCTTTCTTT.

As DNA, the CDR3 is TGCAGTGCGAACCCCGGGACAGGGTCCGAGTACGAGCAGTACTTC. It specifies CSANPGTGSEYEQYF. V usage is TRBV20-1 and J usage is TRBJ2-7; 9 bases are shared with TRBD1. This CDR3 contains 15 residues. The trim removed 6 bases at V and 4 bases at J, leaving 13 bases unmatched. Germline V gene data show CDR1 as DFQATT and CDR2 as SNEGSKA (reference sequence).

The rearrangement joins TRBV30 to TRBJ1-6; D ambiguous. The CDR3 length is 13 residues. Germline V lookup: CDR1 GTSNPN, CDR2 SVGIG (reference sequence). Trimming took off 1 base at V and 9 bases at J, with 10 bases between the two ends. The CDR3 DNA is TGTGCCTGGAGTGGGGGTGATACTTCACCCCTCCACTTT. Amino acid sequence: CAWSGGDTSPLHF.